This T cell receptor (beta chain) was profiled in a study of OX40 agonist ivuxolimab in advanced cancers. Findings and limits, study-wide: Normalized T-cell clonal expansion was also low in some nonresponders.

Prior autoimmune disease or systemic immunosuppression barred patients. V was trimmed by 5 bases and J by 3 bases, leaving 2 bases between them. The CDR3 runs to 10 residues. Germline V gene lookup returns CDR1 SEHNR and CDR2 FQNEAQ (reference sequence). This table comes from immunoSEQ multiplex PCR, and its TCRdb copy is limited to in-frame clones, with some not included. The sample gives approximately 22,000 clones, 75% to 90% of which show up once; around a third is in the top ten. Comment on this clone: What it recognizes is unknown.

The chain uses TRBV7-9 and TRBJ2-7, with no clear D. The sequence was collected from an adult with an advanced solid tumor such as melanoma, head and neck, liver or kidney cancer. Material: CD4+ or CD8+ T cells sorted from blood, obtained in a trial of the OX40 agonist ivuxolimab. The CDR3 protein is CASSGYEQYF. Written as DNA, the CDR3 is TGTGCCAGCAGCGGCTACGAGCAGTACTTC.